This record looks at one T cell receptor beta chain sequence and its context. This sample is part of a study of spatial heterogeneity in lung cancer. The overall study: Mean representation of each unique TCR and UMI combination in the raw reads exceeded nine occurrences.

TCRdb used MiXCR to reprocess the 5' RACE reads, holding one entry per CDR3 protein. This sample has roughly 80,000 distinct CDR3 sequences, with over 10% found just once. As for time point: sample taken at primary tumor resection. Without sorting, whole RNA was sequenced from tumor, nontumor lung or frozen PBMC. In germline, CDR1 is GTSNPN, CDR2 SVGIG (reference sequence). This CDR3 spans 13 amino acids. V lost 1 base and J 6 bases, leaving 9 bases between the germline ends. The chain uses TRBV30 and TRBJ2-2; D possibly matches TRBD1 or TRBD2 (5 bases each). The material sequenced was PBMCs, taken at surgery. The origin of this receptor is a male donor with early-stage non-small cell lung cancer. CDR3 protein: CAWSDSGPGELFF. CDR3 in DNA: TGTGCCTGGAGTGATTCGGGACCCGGGGAGCTGTTTTTT.